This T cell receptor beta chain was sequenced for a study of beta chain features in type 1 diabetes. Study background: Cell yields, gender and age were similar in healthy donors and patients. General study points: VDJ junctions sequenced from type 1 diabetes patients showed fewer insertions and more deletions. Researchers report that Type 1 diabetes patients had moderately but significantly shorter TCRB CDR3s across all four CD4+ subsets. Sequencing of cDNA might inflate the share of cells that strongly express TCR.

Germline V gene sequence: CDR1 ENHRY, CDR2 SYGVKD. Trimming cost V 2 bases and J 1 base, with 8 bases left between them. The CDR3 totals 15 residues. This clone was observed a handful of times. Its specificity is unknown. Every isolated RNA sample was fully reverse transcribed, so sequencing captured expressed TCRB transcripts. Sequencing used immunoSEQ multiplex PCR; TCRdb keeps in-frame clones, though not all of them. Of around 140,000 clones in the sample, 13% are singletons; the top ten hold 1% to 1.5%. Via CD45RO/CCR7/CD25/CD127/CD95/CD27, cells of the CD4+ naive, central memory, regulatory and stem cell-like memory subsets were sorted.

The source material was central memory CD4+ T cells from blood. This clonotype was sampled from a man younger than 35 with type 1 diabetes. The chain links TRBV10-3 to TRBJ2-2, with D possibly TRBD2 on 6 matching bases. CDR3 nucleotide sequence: TGTGCCATCAGTGAGGCGCGGGGGAACACCGGGGAGCTGTTTTTT. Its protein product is CAISEARGNTGELFF.